This note documents a single T cell receptor (beta chain) sequence. This receptor's antigen is unknown. No base quality values were provided; no much bigger clone lies one nucleotide off. The immunoSEQ Assay, a bias-controlled multiplex PCR, was used to amplify TCRbeta CDR3 regions from genomic DNA. As for how the authors treated the data: Within the assay, amplification of reference gene primers was used to estimate how many nucleated cells each sample contained. To quantify the absolute abundance of each unique TCRbeta CDR3 rearrangement, sequence reads were collapsed and filtered. For each sample, productive Simpson clonality was calculated by taking the square root of Simpson's diversity index across productive rearrangements. TCRdb took this table from immuneACCESS and kept in-frame rearrangements with V and J called. Such tables lack part of the clones; where checked against another copy, unresolved V genes explain under half of the gap, and the rest is unexplained. V, J and clone size reflect that table, while D and trimming were determined from the DNA. Counted in this sample were about 140,000 clones; about 91% of them appeared once. The leading ten clones occupy 25% to 30% of the sample.

This sample stems from a study of blood T cell repertoires in COVID-19 (dated by TCRdb to the early 2020s). The study in broad terms: The collaborator samples originated in the United States, Italy and Spain and spanned the acute and convalescent phases of COVID-19. Where HLA class I and class II types were available, the types were taken from metadata supplied by the sample provider, not from assay-based typing. Samples came from the ongoing ImmuneRACE study (first 160 participants) plus 1,254 subjects from 6 global collaborators. A freely available public database, intended as a resource for researchers studying the immune response to SARS-CoV-2, is where the repertoires were released. The dataset comprised deeply sampled blood TCRbeta repertoires from subjects exposed to, actively infected with, or recovered from COVID-19. The material from the prospective study consisted of cDNA or gDNA derived from T cells, B-cell-depleted T cells, or PBMCs. Sample metadata almost always included a de-identified subject ID, COVID-19 status, age in years and sex. The research as a whole found: The quantity of clinical and demographic metadata differed by source and by participant and was supplied without curation.

V drops 2 bases and J drops 8 bases, leaving 6 bases in between. Reading from cysteine to phenylalanine, the CDR3 counts 11 amino acids. Only the CDR3 part of the read is kept: 33 bases, read in frame from the first base. The germline V gene sets CDR1 to MNHEY and CDR2 to SVGAGI. Each collaborating institution followed its own protocols to collect whole blood in K2EDTA tubes. For TCRbeta analysis, collaborator samples were shipped as frozen whole blood, as isolated PBMCs, or as DNA extracted from either sample type. The sequence joins TRBV6-5 to TRBJ1-2; no D gene is confidently identified. What was sequenced was peripheral blood. This clonotype originated in a human donor in a cohort sampled during active COVID-19. The DNA is TGTGCCAGCAGTTACCTGGGCGGCTACACCTTC. This gives the protein CASSYLGGYTF.